Each of the 13 T cell receptor beta chains below was sequenced from the same sample in a study of blood T cell repertoires in COVID-19. Assay: immunoSEQ multiplex PCR; the TCRdb copy retains only in-frame clones and omits some. The table shows some 80,000 clones, with roughly 80% occurring only once. The specimen sequenced was peripheral blood. Receptors originate from a man aged 60 to 75 with COVID-19, enrolled during active disease.

The table lists this clone with a few counts. The rearrangement uses TRBV5-4 and TRBJ2-7; TRBD2 agrees at 9 bases. Germline CDR1 is SGHNT and CDR2 is YYREEE (reference sequence). The CDR3 is 18 residues long. The trim removed 4 bases at V and 3 bases at J, leaving 17 bases unmatched. CDR3 protein: CASSLGQSGTSRIYEQYF. DNA for the CDR3: TGTGCCAGCAGCCTGGGGCAGAGTGGGACTAGCCGAATCTACGAGCAGTACTTC. The whole variable domain, remainder taken from reference TRBV5-4 and TRBJ2-7, is ETGVTQSPTHLIKTRGQQVTLRCSSQSGHNTVSWYQQALGQGPQFIFQYYREEENGRGNFPPRFSGLQFPNYSSELNVNALELDDSALYLCASSLGQSGTSRIYEQYFGPGTRLTVT.

The V gene is TRBV5-1, the J gene TRBJ1-2; 7 bases match TRBD1. V was pared by 4 bases and J by 4 bases, with 4 bases of the junction left unmatched. Per the germline V gene, CDR1 is SGHRS and CDR2 is YFSETQ. The CDR3 runs 13 residues. The CDR3 sequence: CASSPWTGYGYTF. The CDR3 nucleotides read TGCGCCAGCAGCCCATGGACAGGCTATGGCTACACCTTC.

The chain recombines TRBV13 with TRBJ2-7, with D possibly matching TRBD1 (5 bases). This CDR3 is built from 11 residues. Germline CDR1 is PRHDT and CDR2 is FYEKMQ (reference sequence). Trimming took 6 bases from V and 7 from J, leaving 10 bases between them. CDR3 DNA sequence: TGTGCCAGCAGTTCGCAGGGTGAGCAGTACTTC. This sequence encodes CASSSQGEQYF.

This clone occurred many times. The rearrangement uses TRBV4-2 and TRBJ1-6; 7 bases are a match to TRBD1. The CDR3 is made up of 17 amino acids. V shed 0 bases and J 0 bases; nucleotides not matched to a gene: 2. The germline gives CDR1 LGHNA, CDR2 YNFKEQ. CDR3 in DNA: TGTGCCAGCAGCCAAGATGCAGGGGGCTCCTATAATTCACCCCTCCACTTT. It is translated as CASSQDAGGSYNSPLHF.

Here the CDR3 reads CASSRRTSGGGSTDTQYF. The CDR3 DNA reads TGTGCCAGCAGCCGGCGGACTAGCGGGGGGGGAAGCACAGATACGCAGTATTTT. The chain joins TRBV3-1 (or the pseudogene TRBV3-2) to TRBJ2-3; 15 nucleotides line up with TRBD2. The junction had 5 bases not matched to a gene; V was cut back by 4 bases and J by 0 bases. Germline assignment: CDR1 LGHDT and CDR2 YNNKEL (reference sequence). This CDR3 is built from 18 residues.

The rearrangement uses TRBV19 and TRBJ2-2; 8 nucleotides match TRBD1. V gave up 3 bases and J gave up 2 bases; unmatched junction bases: 8. Germline V gene lookup returns CDR1 LNHDA and CDR2 SQIVND (reference sequence). There are 17 residues in the CDR3. The CDR3 region is CASSIFGTGLNTGELFF. As DNA, the CDR3 is TGTGCCAGTAGTATTTTCGGGACAGGACTCAACACCGGGGAGCTGTTTTTT.

The chain is built from TRBV6-5 and TRBJ2-3; the match to TRBD1 covers 8 bases. V was pared by 8 bases and J by 6 bases, with 7 bases of the junction left unmatched. The CDR3 loop spans 13 amino acids. The germline gives CDR1 MNHEY, CDR2 SVGAGI. For the CDR3, the DNA is TGTGCCAGCCTGTGGACAGGGTTTGATACGCAGTATTTT. Its protein product is CASLWTGFDTQYF.

This chain uses TRBV6-5 with TRBJ1-1, with 9 nucleotides matching TRBD1. Losses at the gene ends were 8 bases for V and 3 bases for J; bases not matched to a gene: 7. Germline loops: CDR1 MNHEY, CDR2 SVGAGI. CDR3 length equals 14 residues. The CDR3 DNA sequence: TGTGCCAGCCCCACAGGGGGCGGTGACACTGAAGCTTTCTTT. This encodes CASPTGGGDTEAFF.

The chain is built from TRBV5-1 and TRBJ1-2, with TRBD1 matching 7 bases. Germline CDR1 and CDR2: SGHRS and YFSETQ. The CDR3 spans 14 residues. V was clipped by 1 base and J by 1 base; unmatched bases: 1. The CDR3 region has the DNA TGCGCCAGCAGCTTGCGACAGGGTAACTATGGCTACACCTTC. Residues: CASSLRQGNYGYTF.

V gene TRBV24-1 combines with J gene TRBJ2-1; D gene ambiguous. The CDR3 is made up of 14 amino acids. CDR1 and CDR2 from the germline V gene are KGHDR and SFDVKD. V shed 2 bases and J shed 12 bases, with 16 bases lying between them. CDR3 region: CATSDSPAMSGQFF. The CDR3 DNA follows: TGTGCCACCAGTGATTCTCCAGCGATGAGTGGGCAGTTCTTC.

The V and J genes are TRBV7-9 and TRBJ1-4; unclear D gene. CDR1 SEHNR and CDR2 FQNEAQ come from the germline V gene (reference sequence). V lost 6 bases and J 3 bases, leaving 8 bases between the germline ends. CDR3 length: 13 amino acids. The CDR3 here is CASRTVSNEKLFF. DNA for the CDR3: TGTGCCAGCAGAACAGTTTCTAATGAAAAACTGTTTTTT.

V and J are TRBV6-6 and TRBJ1-2, with 7 bases fitting TRBD1. The V and J ends lost 5 bases and 3 bases, in that order; junction bases with no gene match: 6. Germline V CDR1 and CDR2: MNHNY, SVGAGI (reference sequence). The CDR3 runs to 14 residues. The CDR3 sequence is CASSDRAADYGYTF. The CDR3 nucleotides are TGTGCCAGCAGTGACAGGGCCGCCGACTATGGCTACACCTTC.

In its sample, this clone was seen a few times. The chain uses TRBV5-1 and TRBJ2-3; the match to TRBD1 covers 10 bases. J was trimmed by 4 bases and V by 3 bases; bases with no gene match: 5. CDR3 length: 15 residues. Germline CDR1 SGHRS, CDR2 YFSETQ. Here the CDR3 DNA reads TGCGCCAGCAGCTGGGGACAGGGGACACCAGATACGCAGTATTTT. It specifies CASSWGQGTPDTQYF. Together with reference TRBV5-1 and TRBJ2-3, the CDR3 gives the full variable domain: KAGVTQTPRYLIKTRGQQVTLSCSPISGHRSVSWYQQTPGQGLQFLFEYFSETQRNKGNFPGRFSGRQFSNSRSEMNVSTLELGDSALYLCASSWGQGTPDTQYFGPGTRLTVL.